This T cell receptor beta chain was recovered during a study of cytomegalovirus exposure and HLA in healthy donors (dated by TCRdb to 2016 to 2017). In terms of the full investigation: An earlier analysis of some 600 of the donors reported under 300 Gb of sequence data and about 120 million unique TCR beta sequences obtained from approximately 180 million T cells. An early release that covered roughly 600 HLA-typed donors contained around 300 gigabases of sequencing data and tens of millions of unique TCR sequences. The genetic ancestry cluster associated with self-reported Caucasian donors included approximately 85% of the approximately 430 genotyped donors. The study was designed to test whether signatures of past pathogen exposure could be identified by cataloging public T cell receptors. The T cell repertoires of about 700 subjects were profiled by immunosequencing and related to cytomegalovirus serostatus. Along with the roughly 670-subject first cohort, a separate validation cohort of over 90 different subjects was used. To predict cytomegalovirus infection status, the study brought together high-throughput TCR immunosequencing, statistical association of individual TCRs with disease status, and machine learning. In a later analysis, previously published TCR beta repertoires from 600 to 850 donors were re-analyzed and high-resolution HLA genotyping was added so that TCR occurrence patterns could be studied. Rather than drawing on any new phenotypic data, the later analysis identified candidate immune exposures from TCR beta sequences and the way those sequences occurred across donors. An earlier analysis of some 500 of the donors applied high-throughput TCR beta sequencing to assess whether each TCR beta V gene segment acted as functional or pseudogenic. Donor age, sex, ethnicity and CMV serostatus were compiled together with the repertoire data. In a later genetic analysis, genome-wide SNP genotypes for about three fifths of the 666 donors were used, and that subset was treated as a discovery cohort. All discovery cohort repertoires had been generated on a single sequencing platform. HLA typing included class I and class II loci at four-digit resolution. Typing coverage differed by locus: A, B, C, DRB1 and DQB1 were typed in about 620-630 donors, DQA1 in 500 to 550, DPA1 in around 610, and DPB1 in just under 480. Four to six DR-DQ haplotypes were handled as single units for association and clustering, since linkage in the cohort was strong. Among approximately 370 genotyped donors of the cohort, an average of approximately 240,000 unique TCR beta nucleotide sequences was sequenced per donor, of which roughly 17% were non-productive. Beyond this particular receptor, the publication reports: Correlated functional status among segregating V segments might reflect linkage disequilibrium, but an unknown experimental factor could not be ruled out. According to a later genetic analysis, donors in an Asian-associated ancestry cluster had fewer N-insertions in productive TCRs than the approximately 700-donor mean. Because the 87-base-pair reads could not distinguish some IMGT-functional V segments, including TRBV6-2 and TRBV6-3, those segments were excluded. In vitro tests confirmed that a few of the cytomegalovirus-associated TCR beta chains recognize cytomegalovirus antigens. The study gave a list of 150 to 200 TCR beta chains associated with cytomegalovirus. It was suggested by the authors that the approach could potentially be generalized to other disease states and immunological phenotypes. Compared with equally common non-associated chains, HLA-associated TCR beta chains in a later analysis were more clonally expanded and had lower generation probabilities. About 17 rarely observed V segments, including chromosome 9 orphons, were excluded from the earlier analysis of approximately 600 of the donors because counts were too low. In an earlier analysis of about 540 of the donors, most TCR beta V segments were observed in productive rearrangements about 87% or about 30% of the time, broadly matching IMGT annotations. A group of highly shared sequence variants was considered likely to be a technical artifact of the sequencing pipeline. In a later analysis, most CMV-associated TCR beta chains were found to appear HLA-restricted, with HLA associations seemingly driven largely by CMV exposure. The classifier was reported to diagnose cytomegalovirus status with high specificity and sensitivity in both the original and validation cohorts. The only immune exposure information available for the cohort was CMV serostatus. In this cohort, only TCR beta chains were sequenced, and detectable features were limited by the absence of alpha or paired-chain data. Several of the top co-occurrence clusters appeared to be linked to parvovirus B19, influenza, CMV and Epstein-Barr virus, according to a later analysis. In a later analysis, TCR association rates were found to vary across HLA loci, with the most associated TCRs seen for DRB1 alleles and the fewest for HLA-C alleles. An association between a missense DCLRE1C variant and V-gene and J-gene trimming of TCR beta chains was found in a later genetic analysis and replicated in an independent cohort. Presence/absence analyses assumed roughly uniform sequencing depth across donors, an assumption that may not hold. A further reported finding was that TCR beta sequences accurately predicted the HLA-A and HLA-B alleles for most subjects in the first cohort. HLA typing was unavailable for some donors at each locus, so association tests used only the typed subset. A later analysis associated about 16,000 TCR beta sequences with specific HLA alleles at a false discovery rate of 0.05. When HLA alleles, especially DR and DQ, strongly co-occurred, attributing TCR associations to individual alleles was difficult. Across donors, most TCR sequences were observed very rarely, whereas some public TCRs were present in many individuals.

The cohort was made up of about 610 healthy bone marrow donors. At the time of sampling, all cohort members were nominally healthy, though unrecorded immune exposures were likely present. Of the roughly 620 cohort members, around 290 had positive CMV serostatus and just over 350 had negative CMV serostatus, and CMV serostatus was not recorded for the donor. Each donor provided a peripheral blood sample, and peripheral blood mononuclear cells were used for TCR beta sequencing. The Qiagen DNeasy Blood Extraction Kit was used to extract genomic DNA from the blood cell samples. The library was built by means of the immunoSEQ multiplex PCR assay. The multiplex PCR relied on a mix of 60 forward primers for TCR Vbeta segments and 13 reverse primers for TCR Jbeta segments. The CDR3 region of rearranged TCR beta genes was amplified from genomic DNA with a multiplex PCR assay. On the Illumina HiSeq System, the amplified TCR beta libraries were sequenced as 87-base-pair reads. The source study handled its data this way. Across the 670 or so repertoires, a later analysis counted around 80 million unique TCR beta chains, roughly 11 million of which were shared by at least two donors. Raw reads were error-corrected and collapsed into unique sequences by a nearest-neighbor algorithm in which closely related sequences were merged to remove PCR and sequencing errors. CDR3 sequences were aligned to IMGT reference sequences to assign V, D and J gene segments. For a sequence to be retained, at least a six-nucleotide match to both a V gene segment and a J gene segment was required. A rearrangement was called productive if the CDR3 had no stop codons and remained in frame with V and J, and every other rearrangement was called non-productive. CDR3 was defined by IMGT convention, running from the second conserved V-encoded cysteine to the conserved J-encoded phenylalanine. The earlier analysis of some 540 of the donors excluded any sequence lacking an unambiguous match to a single V gene segment. In an earlier analysis of a few hundred of the donors, V segments were called functional above 56.7% productive rearrangements and were called segregating when the between-donor standard deviation exceeded 5%. To diagnose cytomegalovirus status from the catalog of TCR beta chain sequences, a statistical classification framework was built. In a later analysis, V and J genes were assigned by comparing TCR nucleotide sequences against IMGT/GENE-DB human TR gene sequences. The TCRdist pipeline was used in a later analysis to assign CDR3 sequences and most-parsimonious VDJ recombination scenarios. In a later analysis, every TCR beta chain was defined by the combination of its CDR3 amino acid sequence and its V-gene family, and reads without a unique V-gene family were dropped. In a later analysis, fewer than 650 highly shared, low-generation-probability nucleotide sequences were removed to address suspected cross-contamination and a sequencing artifact. A later analysis calculated a clonal expansion index for each public chain from normalized within-repertoire ranks of inferred template counts. A later analysis computed generation probabilities with a VDJ recombination model fitted to out-of-frame rearrangements, and checked the results against IGoR. In a later analysis, TCR-TCR, TCR-HLA and TCR-CMV co-occurrence was scored with hypergeometric tests, and a repertoire-size bias correction was applied to TCR pairs. A later analysis estimated false discovery rates by permuting HLA or CMV assignments 20 times. In a later analysis, co-occurring TCRs were grouped using DBSCAN, and TCRdist sequence similarity was added for clustering within HLA-allele-positive subsets. Co-occurrence clustering excluded repertoires with fewer than 30,000 or more than 120,000 public chains, plus five with anomalous nucleotide sharing. Here the immuneACCESS table is served through TCRdb, limited to in-frame sequences with V and J called. Missing clones are a known gap in these copies; in checked studies unresolved V genes cover under half, and the rest lacks a known reason. D and trimming come from the DNA, and the V and J calls and clone size come from that table. For this sample the table gives roughly 120,000 clones, of which over 60% were detected only once. Clones ranked in the top ten supply approximately 1% of the sample.

Trimming at the junction amounts to 1 base on V and 2 bases on J, and the germline ends lie 12 bases apart. For CDR1 and CDR2, the germline V gene lists SGHTA and FQGNSA. The CDR3 measures 16 amino acids from cysteine to phenylalanine. Only CDR3 DNA remains: 48 bases, in frame from the first base. Of note for this clone: Its antigen target is currently unknown. Nothing much larger sits one base from this clone, and base qualities are not available.

This clonotype was sampled from a human donor in good health. The chain links TRBV7-2 with TRBJ1-5; perhaps TRBD1 is the D gene, with 5 bases matching. The sequenced sample was PBMCs. The DNA is TGTGCCAGCAGCTTAGGGGCAGGGTACCGCAATCAGCCCCAGCATTTT. Translated, it gives CASSLGAGYRNQPQHF.